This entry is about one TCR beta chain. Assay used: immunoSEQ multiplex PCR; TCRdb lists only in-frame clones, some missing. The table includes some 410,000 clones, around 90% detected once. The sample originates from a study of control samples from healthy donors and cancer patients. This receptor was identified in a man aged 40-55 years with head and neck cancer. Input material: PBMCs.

The CDR3 DNA is TGTGCCAGTAGTCCCACCAGGGACTACGAGGTGCAGTACTTC. This translates into CASSPTRDYEVQYF. V gene TRBV19 combines with J gene TRBJ2-7; 7 positions agree with TRBD2. Germline CDR1 is LNHDA and CDR2 is SQIVND (reference sequence). V lost 5 bases to trimming and J lost 9 bases; unmatched junction nucleotides: 13. The CDR3 is made up of 14 amino acids.